This TCR beta chain is drawn from a study of long-term antiretroviral therapy in people with HIV. Overall study: Collection dates of the earliest samples fall about a decade before the 2015 immediate-ART recommendation.

Whole-study findings and limits: Blood collection from about 2004 to 2017 possibly occurred under older ART regimens. Relative to control repertoires, HIV repertoires exhibited narrower CDR3 length ranges.

Looked up from germline, CDR1 is SGHRS and CDR2 is YFSETQ. V was clipped by 2 bases and J by 5 bases, with 10 bases between them. The CDR3 has 13 amino acids. Samples were assayed with immunoSEQ v3.0 at survey level. The repertoire was sequenced with immunoSEQ multiplex PCR; TCRdb's copy has only in-frame clones and lacks some. Among about 30,000 clones listed, about 85% were seen once. Details on this clone: No antigen is known for it.

Only United States sites treated participants with HIV. The TCR sequence derives from a woman aged 30 to 39 with HIV. The sample here was unsorted PBMCs, taken just over 2.7 years before starting antiretroviral therapy. The V call is TRBV5-1, the J call TRBJ1-1; TRBD1 is a possible D gene (6 bases). The CDR3 loop reads CASSFTGSTEAFF. In nucleotides, the CDR3 is TGCGCCAGCAGCTTCACAGGGAGTACTGAAGCTTTCTTT.